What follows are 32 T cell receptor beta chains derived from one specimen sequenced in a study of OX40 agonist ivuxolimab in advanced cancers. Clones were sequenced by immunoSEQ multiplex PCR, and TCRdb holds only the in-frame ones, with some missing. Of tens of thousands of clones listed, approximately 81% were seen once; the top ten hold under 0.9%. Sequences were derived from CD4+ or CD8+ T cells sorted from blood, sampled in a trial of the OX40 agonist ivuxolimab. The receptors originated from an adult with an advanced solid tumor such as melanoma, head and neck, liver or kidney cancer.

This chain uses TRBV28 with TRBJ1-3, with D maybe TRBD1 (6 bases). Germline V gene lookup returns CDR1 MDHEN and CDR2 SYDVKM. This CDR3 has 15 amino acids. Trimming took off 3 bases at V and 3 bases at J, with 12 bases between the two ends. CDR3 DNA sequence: TGTGCCAGCAGTTTTGATCGGACAGTTGGAAACACCATATATTTT. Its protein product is CASSFDRTVGNTIYF.

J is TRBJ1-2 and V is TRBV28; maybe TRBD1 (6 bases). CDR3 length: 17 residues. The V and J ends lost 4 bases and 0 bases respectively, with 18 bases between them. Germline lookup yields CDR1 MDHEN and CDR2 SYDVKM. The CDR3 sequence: CASSSTGYRVANYGYTF. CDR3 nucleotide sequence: TGTGCCAGCAGTTCCACTGGGTACAGGGTTGCTAACTATGGCTACACCTTC.

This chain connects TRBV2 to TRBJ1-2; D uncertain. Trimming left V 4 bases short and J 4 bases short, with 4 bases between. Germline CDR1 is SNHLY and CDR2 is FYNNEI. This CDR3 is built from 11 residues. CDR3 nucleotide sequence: TGTGCCAGCAGTGCTGTCTATGGCTACACCTTC. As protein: CASSAVYGYTF.

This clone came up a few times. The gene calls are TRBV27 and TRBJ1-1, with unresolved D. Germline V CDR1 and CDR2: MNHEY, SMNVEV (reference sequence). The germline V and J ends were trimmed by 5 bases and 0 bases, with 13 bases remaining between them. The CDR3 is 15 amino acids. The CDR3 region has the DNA TGTGCCAGCAGTCCCGGGTGGTTACTGAACACTGAAGCTTTCTTT. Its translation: CASSPGWLLNTEAFF.

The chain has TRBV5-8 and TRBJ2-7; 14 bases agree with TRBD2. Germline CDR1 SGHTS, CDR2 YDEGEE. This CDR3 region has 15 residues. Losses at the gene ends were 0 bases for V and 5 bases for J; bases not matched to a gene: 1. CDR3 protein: CASSLGTSGRNEQYF. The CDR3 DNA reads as TGTGCCAGCAGCTTGGGGACTAGCGGGAGGAACGAGCAGTACTTC.

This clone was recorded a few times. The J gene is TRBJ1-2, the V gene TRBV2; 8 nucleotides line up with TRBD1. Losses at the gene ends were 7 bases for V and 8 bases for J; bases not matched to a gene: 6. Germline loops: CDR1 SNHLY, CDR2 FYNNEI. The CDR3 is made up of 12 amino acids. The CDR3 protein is CASTRTGQGYTF. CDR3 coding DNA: TGTGCCAGCACCCGGACAGGGCAGGGCTACACCTTC.

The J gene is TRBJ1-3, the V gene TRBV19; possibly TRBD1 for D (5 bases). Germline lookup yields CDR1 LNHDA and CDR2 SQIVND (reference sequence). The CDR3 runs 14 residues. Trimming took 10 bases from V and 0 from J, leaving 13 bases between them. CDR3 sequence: CATQGLSSGNTIYF. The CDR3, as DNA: TGTGCCACCCAGGGCCTTAGCTCTGGAAACACCATATATTTT.

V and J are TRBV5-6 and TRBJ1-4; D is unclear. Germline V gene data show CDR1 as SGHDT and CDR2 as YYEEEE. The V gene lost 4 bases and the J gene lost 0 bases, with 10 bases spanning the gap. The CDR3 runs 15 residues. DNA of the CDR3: TGTGCCAGCAGCCCTCCGTTCGCAACTAATGAAAAACTGTTTTTT. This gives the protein CASSPPFATNEKLFF.

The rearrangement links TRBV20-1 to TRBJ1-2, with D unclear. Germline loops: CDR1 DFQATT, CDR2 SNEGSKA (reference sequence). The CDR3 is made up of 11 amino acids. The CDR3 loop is CRAQAGYGYTF. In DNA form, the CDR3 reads TGCAGAGCCCAGGCGGGCTATGGCTACACCTTC.

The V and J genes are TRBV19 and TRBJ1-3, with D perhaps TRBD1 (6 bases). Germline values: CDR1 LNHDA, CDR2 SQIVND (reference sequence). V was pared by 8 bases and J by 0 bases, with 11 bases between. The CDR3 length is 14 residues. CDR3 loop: CASARDTSGNTIYF. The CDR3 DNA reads TGTGCCAGTGCTCGGGACACCTCTGGAAACACCATATATTTT.

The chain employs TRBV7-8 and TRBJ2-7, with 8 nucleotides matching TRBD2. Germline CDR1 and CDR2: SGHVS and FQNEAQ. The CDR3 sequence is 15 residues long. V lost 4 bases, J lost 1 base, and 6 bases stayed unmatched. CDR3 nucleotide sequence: TGTGCCAGCAGCTCGCCGGGAGGGGATTCCTACGAGCAGTACTTC. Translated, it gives CASSSPGGDSYEQYF.

CDR3 protein: CASSYRQGEKLFF. The DNA of the CDR3 is TGTGCCAGCAGCTACCGACAGGGGGAAAAACTGTTTTTT. The V and J genes are TRBV7-8 and TRBJ1-4; TRBD1 aligns across 8 bases. The CDR3 contains 13 residues. Germline loops: CDR1 SGHVS, CDR2 FQNEAQ. V lost 4 bases and J lost 8; bases outside the gene matches: 3.

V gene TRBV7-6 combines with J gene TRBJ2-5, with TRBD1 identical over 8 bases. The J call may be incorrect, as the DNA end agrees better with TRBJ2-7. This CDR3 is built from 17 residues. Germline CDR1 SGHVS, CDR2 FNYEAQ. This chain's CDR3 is CASSPWGLGQGKNEQYF. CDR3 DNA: TGTGCCAGCAGCCCTTGGGGGCTCGGACAGGGTAAGAACGAGCAGTACTTC.

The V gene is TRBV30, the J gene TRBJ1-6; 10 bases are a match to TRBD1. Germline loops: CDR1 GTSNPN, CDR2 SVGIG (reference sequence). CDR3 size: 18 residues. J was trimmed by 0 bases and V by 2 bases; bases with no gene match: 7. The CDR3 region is CAWSPDRGRSSYNSPLHF. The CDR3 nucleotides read TGTGCCTGGAGTCCGGACAGGGGGAGGAGCTCCTATAATTCACCCCTCCACTTT.

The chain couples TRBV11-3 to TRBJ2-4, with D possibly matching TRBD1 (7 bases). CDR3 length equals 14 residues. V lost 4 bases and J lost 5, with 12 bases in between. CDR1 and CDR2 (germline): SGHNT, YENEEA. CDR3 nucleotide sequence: TGTGCCAGCAGCTCAGGGGGAGGCGAAAACATTCAGTACTTC. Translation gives CASSSGGGENIQYF.

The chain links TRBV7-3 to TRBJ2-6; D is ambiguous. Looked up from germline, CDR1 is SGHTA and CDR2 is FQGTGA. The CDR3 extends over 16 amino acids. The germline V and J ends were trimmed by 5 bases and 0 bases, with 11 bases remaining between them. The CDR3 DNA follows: TGTGCCAGCAGCGCCCGGCCGGGCTCTGGGGCCAACGTCCTGACTTTC. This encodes CASSARPGSGANVLTF.

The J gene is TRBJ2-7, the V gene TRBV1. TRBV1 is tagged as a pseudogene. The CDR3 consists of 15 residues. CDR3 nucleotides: TGCACCAGCAGCCTTGGTAGGGGGGATTACTACGAGCAGTACTTC. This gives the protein CTSSLGRGDYYEQYF.

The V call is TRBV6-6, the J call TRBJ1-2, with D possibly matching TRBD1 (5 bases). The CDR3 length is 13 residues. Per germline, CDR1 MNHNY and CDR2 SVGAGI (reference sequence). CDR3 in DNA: TGTGTCCACGGTCGGGGCGCGGGCTATGGCTACACCTTC. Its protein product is CVHGRGAGYGYTF.

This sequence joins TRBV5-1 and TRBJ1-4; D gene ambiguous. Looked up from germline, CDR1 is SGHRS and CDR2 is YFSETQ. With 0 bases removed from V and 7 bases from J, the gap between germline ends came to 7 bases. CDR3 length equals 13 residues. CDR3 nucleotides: TGCGCCAGCAGCTTGGGGGGTGGTGAAAAACTGTTTTTT. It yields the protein CASSLGGGEKLFF.

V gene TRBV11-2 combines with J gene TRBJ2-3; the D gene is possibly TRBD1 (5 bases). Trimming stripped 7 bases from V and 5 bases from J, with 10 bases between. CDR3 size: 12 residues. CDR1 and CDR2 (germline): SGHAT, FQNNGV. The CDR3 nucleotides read TGTGCCAGCAAAACAAGGGGAGATACGCAGTATTTT. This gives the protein CASKTRGDTQYF.

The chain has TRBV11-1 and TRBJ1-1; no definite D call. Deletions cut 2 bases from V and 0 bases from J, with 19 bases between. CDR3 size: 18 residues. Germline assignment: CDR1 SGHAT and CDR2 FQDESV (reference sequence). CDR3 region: CASSLRPGRLILNTEAFF. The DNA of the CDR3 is TGTGCCAGCAGCTTACGGCCCGGACGGTTGATCTTGAACACTGAAGCTTTCTTT.

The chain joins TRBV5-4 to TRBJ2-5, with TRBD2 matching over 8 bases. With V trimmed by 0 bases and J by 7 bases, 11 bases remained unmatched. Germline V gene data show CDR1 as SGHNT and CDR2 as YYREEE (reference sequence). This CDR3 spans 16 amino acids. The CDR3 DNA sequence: TGTGCCAGCAGCTTGGGGCGGGGGGTATCATCCTGGACCCAGTACTTC. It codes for CASSLGRGVSSWTQYF.

CDR3 region: CASSSVSGRAYTGELFF. The CDR3 DNA sequence: TGTGCCAGCAGTTCGGTTAGCGGGAGGGCCTACACCGGGGAGCTGTTTTTT. This chain connects TRBV27 to TRBJ2-2; 11 bases fit TRBD2. The CDR3 is 17 residues long. The germline gives CDR1 MNHEY, CDR2 SMNVEV (reference sequence). Trimming cost V 4 bases and J 3 bases; bases outside gene matches: 7.

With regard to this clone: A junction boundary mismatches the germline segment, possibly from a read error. CDR3 loop: CASTLGGSDTDTQYF. CDR3 nucleotides: TGCGCCAGCACCTTGGGAGGGTCCGACACAGATACGCAGTATTTT. The chain is built from TRBV5-1 and TRBJ2-3; 7 bases fit TRBD2. The CDR3 consists of 15 residues. Germline V CDR1 and CDR2: SGHRS, YFSETQ.

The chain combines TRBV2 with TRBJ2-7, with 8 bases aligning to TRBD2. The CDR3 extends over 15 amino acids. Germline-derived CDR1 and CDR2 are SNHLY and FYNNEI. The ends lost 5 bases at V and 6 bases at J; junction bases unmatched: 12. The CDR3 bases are TGTGCCAGCAGTCCTCTCGGCGGGAGGCTGGGCGAGCAGTACTTC. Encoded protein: CASSPLGGRLGEQYF.

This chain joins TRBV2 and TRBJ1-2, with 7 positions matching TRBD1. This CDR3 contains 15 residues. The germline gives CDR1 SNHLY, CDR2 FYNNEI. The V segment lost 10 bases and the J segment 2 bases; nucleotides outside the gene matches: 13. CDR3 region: CATGTVDLKNYGYTF. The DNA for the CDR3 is TGTGCCACCGGGACAGTAGATCTGAAGAACTATGGCTACACCTTC.

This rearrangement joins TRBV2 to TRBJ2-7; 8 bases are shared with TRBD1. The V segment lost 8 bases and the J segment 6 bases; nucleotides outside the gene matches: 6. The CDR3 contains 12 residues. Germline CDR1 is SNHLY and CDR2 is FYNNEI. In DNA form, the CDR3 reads TGTGCCAGCGCCGGACAGGGATCCGAGCAGTACTTC. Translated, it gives CASAGQGSEQYF.

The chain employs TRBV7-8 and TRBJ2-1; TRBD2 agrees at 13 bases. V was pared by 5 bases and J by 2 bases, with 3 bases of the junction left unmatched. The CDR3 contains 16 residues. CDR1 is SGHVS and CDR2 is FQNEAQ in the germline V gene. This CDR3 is CASSAGTSGTYNEQFF. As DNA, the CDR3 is TGTGCCAGCAGCGCCGGGACTAGCGGGACCTACAATGAGCAGTTCTTC.

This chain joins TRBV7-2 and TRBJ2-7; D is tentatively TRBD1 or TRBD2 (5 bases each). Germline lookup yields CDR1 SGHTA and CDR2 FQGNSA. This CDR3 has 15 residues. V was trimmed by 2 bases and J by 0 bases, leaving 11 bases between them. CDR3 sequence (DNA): TGTGCCAGCAGCTTACAGGGAGCAGCCTCCTACGAGCAGTACTTC. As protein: CASSLQGAASYEQYF.

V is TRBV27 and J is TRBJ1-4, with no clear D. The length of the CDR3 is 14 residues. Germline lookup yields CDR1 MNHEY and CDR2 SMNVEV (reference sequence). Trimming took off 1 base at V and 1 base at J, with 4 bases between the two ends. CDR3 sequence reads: CASSLLQTNEKLFF. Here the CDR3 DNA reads TGTGCCAGCAGTTTATTGCAAACTAATGAAAAACTGTTTTTT.

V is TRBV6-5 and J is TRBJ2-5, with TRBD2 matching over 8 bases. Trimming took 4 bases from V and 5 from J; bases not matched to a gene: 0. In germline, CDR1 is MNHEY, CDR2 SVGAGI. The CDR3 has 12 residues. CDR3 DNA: TGTGCCAGCAGTTGGACTAGCGAGACCCAGTACTTC. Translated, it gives CASSWTSETQYF.

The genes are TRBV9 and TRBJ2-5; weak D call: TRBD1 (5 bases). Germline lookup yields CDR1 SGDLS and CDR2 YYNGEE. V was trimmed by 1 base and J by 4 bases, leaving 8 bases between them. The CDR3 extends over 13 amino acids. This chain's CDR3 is CASSVQGRETQYF. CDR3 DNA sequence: TGTGCCAGCAGCGTACAGGGCAGAGAGACCCAGTACTTC.